This passage covers 13 T cell receptor beta chains from one sample sequenced in a study of T cells after yellow fever vaccination. Each CDR3 protein is one row after TCRdb ran MiXCR on the 5' RACE reads. The data contain about 99,000 distinct CDR3 sequences, about 5.8% of them seen just once; the ten biggest clones take up over 40%. The sequenced sample was CD8+ T cells sorted from PBMCs, obtained 10 days after the yellow fever booster vaccination. The receptors derive from a man between 18 and 29 years old who received the YFV17D yellow fever vaccine.

This clonotype was seen at least ten times. The chain links TRBV7-6 to TRBJ2-3; 9 bases fit TRBD2. Trimming at V came to 4 bases and at J to 4 bases, leaving 3 bases not matched to a gene. This CDR3 is built from 14 residues. In germline, CDR1 is SGHVS, CDR2 FNYEAQ. CDR3 sequence: CASSYSGGADTQYF. DNA of the CDR3: TGTGCCAGCAGCTATAGCGGGGGCGCAGATACGCAGTATTTT. The full variable domain, with the rest looked up from reference TRBV7-6 and TRBJ2-3, is GAGVSQSPRYKVTKRGQDVALRCDPISGHVSLYWYRQALGQGPEFLTYFNYEAQQDKSGLPNDRFSAERPEGSISTLTIQRTEQRDSAMYRCASSYSGGADTQYFGPGTRLTVL.

This clonotype has a count of ten or more. V usage is TRBV9 and J usage is TRBJ2-1, with D perhaps matching TRBD2 (5 bases). V gave up 2 bases and J gave up 4 bases, with 16 bases separating them. CDR1 and CDR2 (germline): SGDLS, YYNGEE. The CDR3 sequence is 16 residues long. The DNA for the CDR3 is TGTGCCAGCAGCGTCCTCCGGGAAGTTTATTACAATGAGCAGTTCTTC. It specifies CASSVLREVYYNEQFF.

This chain links TRBV11-2 with TRBJ2-3; D is uncertain. The germline CDR1 and CDR2 sequences are SGHAT and FQNNGV. Between the trimmed V and J ends, which lost 5 bases and 2 bases, there was a span of 14 bases. This CDR3 comprises 15 residues. CDR3 DNA: TGTGCCAGCAGCCCGGGCTTCGCCCTCACAGATACGCAGTATTTT. This translates into CASSPGFALTDTQYF.

This clonotype was seen many times. The rearrangement uses TRBV27 and TRBJ2-1, with 7 positions matching TRBD1. Losses at the gene ends were 3 bases for V and 15 bases for J; bases not matched to a gene: 11. Germline loops: CDR1 MNHEY, CDR2 SMNVEV (reference sequence). This CDR3 has 13 residues. The CDR3 sequence is CASSFVGQESSFF. The CDR3 DNA sequence: TGTGCCAGCAGTTTCGTAGGACAGGAAAGTTCGTTCTTC.

This clonotype was seen a handful of times. The chain joins TRBV6-2 or TRBV6-3 to TRBJ2-2; D is uncertain. V lost 8 bases and J 6 bases, leaving 4 bases between the germline ends. Germline lookup yields CDR1 MNHEY and CDR2 SVGEGT. CDR3 length equals 10 residues. The CDR3 DNA reads TGTGCCAGCCAGGCCGGGGAGCTGTTTTTT. Amino acids: CASQAGELFF.

This clonotype was detected ten times or more. The V call is TRBV4-1, the J call TRBJ2-7; the match to TRBD1 covers 8 bases. Germline CDR1 is MGHRA and CDR2 is YSYEKL. The CDR3 totals 14 residues. The ends lost 5 bases at V and 2 bases at J; junction bases unmatched: 5. The CDR3 reads CASSTRQGTYEQYV. The DNA of the CDR3 is TGCGCCAGCAGCACTCGACAGGGGACCTACGAGCAGTACGTC.

This clonotype was counted between two and nine times. The chain combines TRBV21-1 with TRBJ2-1; the D call of TRBD1 is as the table states it, not checked on the DNA. TRBV21-1 is labeled a pseudogene. The CDR3 extends over 17 amino acids. DNA of the CDR3: TGTGCCAGCAGCAAAGGATGGGACAGGGGGAGATGGAATGAGCAGTTCTTC. Its protein is CASSKGWDRGRWNEQFF.

This clonotype appeared a few times. This chain links TRBV3-1 with TRBJ2-1, with 13 bases identical to TRBD2. CDR3 length: 19 amino acids. V lost 4 bases, J lost 4 bases, and 13 bases stayed unmatched. Germline CDR1 reads LGHDT; CDR2 reads YNNKEL (reference sequence). The CDR3 coding sequence is TGTGCCAGCAGCCGAGTACTAGCGGGGGGGCCTATTCGGTACAATGAGCAGTTCTTC. As protein: CASSRVLAGGPIRYNEQFF.

This clonotype was detected only a few times. The rearrangement links TRBV20-1 to TRBJ1-2; perhaps TRBD1 as D (6 bases). CDR1 is DFQATT and CDR2 is SNEGSKA in the germline V gene (reference sequence). CDR3 length: 14 residues. Trimming removed 3 bases from V and 8 bases from J, with 19 bases in between. The CDR3 nucleotides read TGCAGTGCTAGGTGGAGGGACACCTTATCGGGCTACACCTTC. This gives the protein CSARWRDTLSGYTF.

This clonotype was detected a few times. The chain carries TRBV20-1 and TRBJ2-7, with D possibly TRBD1 on 5 matching bases. The germline CDR1 and CDR2 sequences are DFQATT and SNEGSKA (reference sequence). V lost 6 bases, J lost 2 bases, and 11 bases lay in between. The CDR3 spans 12 residues. CDR3: CSALYRPYEQYV. The CDR3 nucleotides read TGCAGTGCCCTTTACAGGCCCTACGAGCAGTACGTC.

The table lists this clonotype with a few counts. The chain recombines TRBV25-1 with TRBJ2-7, with D possibly matching TRBD2 (5 bases). V lost 3 bases, J lost 1 base, and 10 bases lay in between. Per germline, CDR1 MGHDK and CDR2 SYGVNS. The CDR3 has 14 residues. CDR3 nucleotide sequence: TGTGCCAGCAGTGACAGGAGGTGGTCCTACGAGCAGTACTTC. Its translation: CASSDRRWSYEQYF.

In DNA, the CDR3 is TGTGCCAGCAGCCCGGAGGTTAACCAAGAGACCCAGTACTTC. Its translation is CASSPEVNQETQYF. J is TRBJ2-5 and V is TRBV3-1; maybe TRBD2 (5 bases). Germline V gives CDR1 LGHDT, CDR2 YNNKEL (reference sequence). This CDR3 is 14 amino acids long. Deletions cut 4 bases from V and 0 bases from J, with 9 bases between.

Only a few counts were recorded for this clonotype. The chain recombines TRBV11-3 with TRBJ2-1; 11 positions agree with TRBD2. Germline CDR1 is SGHNT and CDR2 is YENEEA. V lost 4 bases to trimming and J lost 1 base; unmatched junction nucleotides: 9. The CDR3 spans 18 residues. The CDR3 protein is CASSSGRASGGSYNEQFF. For the CDR3, the DNA is TGTGCCAGCAGCTCCGGGCGCGCTAGCGGGGGGTCCTACAATGAGCAGTTCTTC.